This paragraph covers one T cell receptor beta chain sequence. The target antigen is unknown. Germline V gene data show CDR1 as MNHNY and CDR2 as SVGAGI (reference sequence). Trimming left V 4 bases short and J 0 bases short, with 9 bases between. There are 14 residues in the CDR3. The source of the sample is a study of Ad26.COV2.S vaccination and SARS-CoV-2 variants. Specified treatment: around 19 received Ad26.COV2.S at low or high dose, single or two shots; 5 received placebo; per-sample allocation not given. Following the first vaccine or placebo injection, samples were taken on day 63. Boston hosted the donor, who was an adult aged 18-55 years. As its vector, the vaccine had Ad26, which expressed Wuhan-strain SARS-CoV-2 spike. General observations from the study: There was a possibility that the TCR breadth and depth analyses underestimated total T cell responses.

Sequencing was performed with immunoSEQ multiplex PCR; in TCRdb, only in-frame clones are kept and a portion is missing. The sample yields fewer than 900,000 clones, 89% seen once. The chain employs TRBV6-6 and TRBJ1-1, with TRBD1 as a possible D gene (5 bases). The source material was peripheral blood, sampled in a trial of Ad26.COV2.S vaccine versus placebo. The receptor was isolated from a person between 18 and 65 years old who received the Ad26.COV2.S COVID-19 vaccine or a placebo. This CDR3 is CASSSSTVNTEAFF. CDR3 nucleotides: TGTGCCAGCAGTTCGTCGACAGTGAACACTGAAGCTTTCTTT.